This TCR beta chain originates from a study of blood T cell repertoires in COVID-19. Overall study: T cells, B-cell-depleted T cells, or PBMCs provided the cDNA or gDNA that served as material.

Trimming removed 1 base from V and 3 bases from J, with 19 bases in between. This CDR3 contains 19 residues. Germline CDR1 is SGHTA and CDR2 is FQGTGA. Donors were grouped by their self-reported clinical history. Donors of Cohort 3 who recovered were those that had two negative PCRs, clearance, or symptom resolution. Authors' methods: Scientists estimated how many nucleated cells there were by amplifying reference gene primers. Profiling relied on immunoSEQ multiplex PCR, and the TCRdb table lists in-frame clones only, not all of them. D and trimming come from the DNA, and the V and J calls and clone size come from that table. The sample contains a few hundred thousand clones, roughly nine tenths of which appear only once.

The clonotype was recovered from a woman in her 30s who had recovered from COVID-19. The specimen was PBMCs or T cells enriched from blood (not recorded which). This chain uses TRBV7-3 with TRBJ1-6, with TRBD1 as a possible D gene (6 bases). For the CDR3, the DNA is TGTGCCAGCAGCTTAAAGGCCGCGGATAGGGGGAACTATAATTCACCCCTCCACTTT. As protein: CASSLKAADRGNYNSPLHF.